This T cell receptor (beta chain) was retrieved from a study of blood T cell repertoires in COVID-19. The wider study: Researchers got acute and convalescent COVID-19 samples from the United States, Italy and Spain. Sample material is recorded as cDNA or gDNA derived from T cells, B-cell-depleted T cells, or PBMCs.

The germline V gene has CDR1 MDHEN and CDR2 SYDVKM. V lost 8 bases, J lost 0 bases, and 16 bases lay in between. The CDR3 runs to 15 residues. Per the authors' pipeline: By means of reference gene primer amplification, nucleated cell counts were estimated. Sequencing used immunoSEQ multiplex PCR; TCRdb keeps in-frame clones, though not all of them. That table gives V, J and clone size, and the DNA gave D and trimming. The table records about 60,000 clones, about 91% of them present only once. The sequence was collected from a man aged 55 to 70 with acute or convalescent COVID-19. Sample: peripheral blood. This chain connects TRBV28 to TRBJ1-1, with D unresolved. The CDR3 spells CASLSRGAMNTEAFF. The CDR3 nucleotides read TGTGCCAGCCTATCCCGCGGAGCCATGAACACTGAAGCTTTCTTT.